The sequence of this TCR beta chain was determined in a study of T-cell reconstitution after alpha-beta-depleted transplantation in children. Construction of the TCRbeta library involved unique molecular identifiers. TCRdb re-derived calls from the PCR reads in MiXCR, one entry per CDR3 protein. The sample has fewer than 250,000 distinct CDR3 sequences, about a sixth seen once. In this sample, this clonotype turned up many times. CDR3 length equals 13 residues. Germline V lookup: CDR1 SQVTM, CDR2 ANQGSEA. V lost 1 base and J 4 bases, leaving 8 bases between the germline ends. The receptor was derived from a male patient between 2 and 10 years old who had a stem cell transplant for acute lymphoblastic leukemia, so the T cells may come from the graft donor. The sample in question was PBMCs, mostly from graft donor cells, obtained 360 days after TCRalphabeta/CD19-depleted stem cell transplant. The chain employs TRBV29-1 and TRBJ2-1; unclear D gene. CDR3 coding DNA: TGCAGCGTTGAAGGTGACAAGTACAATGAGCAGTTCTTC. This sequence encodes CSVEGDKYNEQFF.